Listed below are T cell receptor beta chains from one sample, sequenced in a study of control samples from healthy donors and cancer patients. TCRdb keeps only in-frame clones here, not all; method: immunoSEQ multiplex PCR. This repertoire shows roughly 29,000 clones, about 85% found once; its top ten account for around 3.9%. Sequences were obtained from formalin-fixed, paraffin-embedded tissue. These TCRs come from a female donor with melanoma. CDR3s include the opening cysteine and the closing phenylalanine or tryptophan. A D gene is named only where the DNA matches it firmly. Size is omitted from some rows. Given values are once, few, many or a class for expanded clones.

J gene: TRBJ2-7; D gene: TRBD2; V gene: TRBV7-9; clone size: NA; CDR3 DNA: TGTGCCAGCAGCAAGAGCGGGAGTGGTTACGAGCAGTACTTC; CDR3 protein: CASSKSGSGYEQYF
J gene: TRBJ2-7; D gene: TRBD2; V gene: TRBV7-2; clone size: NA; CDR3 DNA: TGTGCCAGCAGCTTAATCTCAGGACTAGTACCCTACGAGCAGTACTTC; CDR3 protein: CASSLISGLVPYEQYF
J gene: TRBJ1-6; D gene: NA; V gene: TRBV6-2/TRBV6-3; clone size: NA; CDR3 DNA: TGTGCCAGCAGCCCAGGGGTTTCACCCCTCCACTTT; CDR3 protein: CASSPGVSPLHF
J gene: TRBJ2-2; D gene: NA; V gene: TRBV4-1; clone size: NA; CDR3 DNA: TGCGCCAGCAGCCAAGGGCCGGGCACCGGGGAGCTGTTTTTT; CDR3 protein: CASSQGPGTGELFF
J gene: TRBJ2-7; D gene: NA; V gene: TRBV5-1; clone size: NA; CDR3 DNA: TGCGCCAGCAGCCAAAGGGGTGACAGCGCGGACGGCCCTTCCTACGAGCAGTACTTC; CDR3 protein: CASSQRGDSADGPSYEQYF
J gene: TRBJ2-7; D gene: NA; V gene: TRBV15; clone size: NA; CDR3 DNA: TGTGCCACCAGCAGAGATCGCGGATGGCAGTACTTC; CDR3 protein: CATSRDRGWQYF
J gene: TRBJ1-1; D gene: NA; V gene: TRBV13; clone size: NA; CDR3 DNA: TGTGCCAGCAGCTTCGTGGGACGCGCTGAAGCTTTCTTT; CDR3 protein: CASSFVGRAEAFF
J gene: TRBJ2-5; D gene: TRBD2; V gene: TRBV9; clone size: NA; CDR3 DNA: TGTGCCAGCAGTTTAGCGGGAGGGTATCAAGAGACCCAGTACTTC; CDR3 protein: CASSLAGGYQETQYF
J gene: TRBJ2-5; D gene: NA; V gene: TRBV7-2; clone size: NA; CDR3 DNA: TGTGCCAGCAGCTCCTCCAGGTGGCGGGAGACCCAGTACTTC; CDR3 protein: CASSSSRWRETQYF
J gene: TRBJ2-7; D gene: TRBD1; V gene: TRBV7-2; clone size: NA; CDR3 DNA: TGTGCCAGCAGCCCGGACAGGGTTACCTACGAGCAGTACTTC; CDR3 protein: CASSPDRVTYEQYF
J gene: TRBJ2-3; D gene: NA; V gene: TRBV10-3; clone size: NA; CDR3 DNA: TGTGCCATCAGGGGGGTTTCGGGGCTCACAGATACGCAGTATTTT; CDR3 protein: CAIRGVSGLTDTQYF
J gene: TRBJ1-5; D gene: NA; V gene: TRBV19; clone size: NA; CDR3 DNA: TGTGCCAGTAGTAGTAGGGACAAGGGATGGTATCAGCCCCAGCATTTT; CDR3 protein: CASSSRDKGWYQPQHF
J gene: TRBJ2-3; D gene: NA; V gene: TRBV6-6; clone size: once; CDR3 DNA: NA; CDR3 protein: CASSYFGPADTQYF
J gene: TRBJ1-4; D gene: NA; V gene: TRBV5-1; clone size: NA; CDR3 DNA: TGCGCCAGCAGCTTGGCGCAGGGGAGGGCTAATGAAAAACTGTTTTTT; CDR3 protein: CASSLAQGRANEKLFF
J gene: TRBJ2-7; D gene: TRBD1; V gene: TRBV7-9; clone size: NA; CDR3 DNA: TGTGCCAGCAGCTTAGGTCCGGGACAGCCCTACGAGCAGTACTTC; CDR3 protein: CASSLGPGQPYEQYF
J gene: TRBJ2-1; D gene: TRBD1; V gene: TRBV5-1; clone size: NA; CDR3 DNA: TGCGCCAGCAGCTCTGGACAGGGGGCTGAGAAGCAGTTCTTC; CDR3 protein: CASSSGQGAEKQFF
J gene: TRBJ2-2; D gene: TRBD2; V gene: TRBV25-1; clone size: NA; CDR3 DNA: TGTGCCAGCAGGGCCCCTCGTAGCGGGAGGTTCGGTGCCGGGGAGCTGTTTTTT; CDR3 protein: CASRAPRSGRFGAGELFF
J gene: TRBJ2-3; D gene: NA; V gene: TRBV7-8; clone size: NA; CDR3 DNA: TGTGCCAGCAGCTTAGAGGCCGGTTGGAGCACAGATACGCAGTATTTT; CDR3 protein: CASSLEAGWSTDTQYF
J gene: TRBJ2-5; D gene: NA; V gene: TRBV6-5; clone size: NA; CDR3 DNA: TGTGCCAGCAGGGGGACAAGTCAAGAGACCCAGTACTTC; CDR3 protein: CASRGTSQETQYF